This T cell receptor beta chain was found in a study of blood T cell repertoires in COVID-19. Study-level information: Samples of COVID-19 (acute and convalescent) were obtained from the United States, Italy and Spain. T cells, B-cell-depleted T cells, or PBMCs supplied cDNA or gDNA.

CDR3 length equals 13 residues. Germline CDR1 reads SGHRS; CDR2 reads YFSETQ. Trimming removed 0 bases from V and 5 bases from J, with 9 bases in between. In the original workflow: Reference gene primer amplification gave nucleated cell count estimates. Measured with immunoSEQ multiplex PCR; TCRdb has only the in-frame clones, and not every one. V and J calls and clone size are those listed in that table; D and trimming were worked out from the DNA. The table shows 110,000 to 150,000 clones, with 79% occurring only once. V is TRBV5-1 and J is TRBJ2-7; tentative D call: TRBD2 (5 bases). The sequenced material came from peripheral blood. The TCR was taken from a man aged 50 or older with active or convalescent COVID-19. CDR3 sequence reads: CASSLAASNEQYF. CDR3 DNA sequence: TGCGCCAGCAGCTTGGCGGCTAGCAACGAGCAGTACTTC.